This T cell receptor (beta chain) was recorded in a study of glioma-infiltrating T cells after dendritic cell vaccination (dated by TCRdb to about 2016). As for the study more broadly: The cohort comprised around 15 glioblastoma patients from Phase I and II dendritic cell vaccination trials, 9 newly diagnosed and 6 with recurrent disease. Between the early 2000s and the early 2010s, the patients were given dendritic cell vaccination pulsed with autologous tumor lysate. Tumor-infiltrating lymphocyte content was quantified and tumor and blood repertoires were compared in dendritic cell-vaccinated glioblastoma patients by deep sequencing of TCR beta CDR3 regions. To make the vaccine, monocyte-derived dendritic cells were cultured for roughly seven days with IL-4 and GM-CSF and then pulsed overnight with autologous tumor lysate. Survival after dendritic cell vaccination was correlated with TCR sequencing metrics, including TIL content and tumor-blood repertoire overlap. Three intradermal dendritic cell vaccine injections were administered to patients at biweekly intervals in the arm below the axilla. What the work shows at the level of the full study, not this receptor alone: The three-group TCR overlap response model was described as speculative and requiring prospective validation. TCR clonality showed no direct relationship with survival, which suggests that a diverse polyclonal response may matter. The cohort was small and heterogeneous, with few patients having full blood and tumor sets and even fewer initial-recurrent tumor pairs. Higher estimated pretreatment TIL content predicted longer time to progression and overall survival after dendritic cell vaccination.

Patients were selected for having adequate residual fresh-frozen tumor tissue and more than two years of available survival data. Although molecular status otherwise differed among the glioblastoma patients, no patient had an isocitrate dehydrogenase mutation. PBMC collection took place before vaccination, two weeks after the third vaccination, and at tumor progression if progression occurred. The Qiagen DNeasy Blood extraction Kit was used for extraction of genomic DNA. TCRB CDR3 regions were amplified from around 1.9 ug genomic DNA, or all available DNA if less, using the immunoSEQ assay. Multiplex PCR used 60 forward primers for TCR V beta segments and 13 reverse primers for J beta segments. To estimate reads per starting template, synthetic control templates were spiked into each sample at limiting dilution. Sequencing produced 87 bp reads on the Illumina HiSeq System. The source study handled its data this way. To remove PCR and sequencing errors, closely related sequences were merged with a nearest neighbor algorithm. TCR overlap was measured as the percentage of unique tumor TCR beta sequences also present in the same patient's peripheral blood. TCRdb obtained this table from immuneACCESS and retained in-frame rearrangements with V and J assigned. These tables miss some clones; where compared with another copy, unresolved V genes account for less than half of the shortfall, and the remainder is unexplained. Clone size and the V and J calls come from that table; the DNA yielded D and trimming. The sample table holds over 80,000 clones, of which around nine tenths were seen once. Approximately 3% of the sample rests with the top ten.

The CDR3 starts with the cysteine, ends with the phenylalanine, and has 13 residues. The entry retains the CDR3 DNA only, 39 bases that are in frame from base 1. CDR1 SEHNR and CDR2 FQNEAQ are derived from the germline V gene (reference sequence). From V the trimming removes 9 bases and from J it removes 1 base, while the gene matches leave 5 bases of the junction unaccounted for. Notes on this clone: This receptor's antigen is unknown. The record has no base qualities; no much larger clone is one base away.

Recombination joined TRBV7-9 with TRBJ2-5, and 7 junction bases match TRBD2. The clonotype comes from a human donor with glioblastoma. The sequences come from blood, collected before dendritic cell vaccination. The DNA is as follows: TGTGCCAGTTTGGCTAGCGGCCAAGAGACCCAGTACTTC. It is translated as CASLASGQETQYF.